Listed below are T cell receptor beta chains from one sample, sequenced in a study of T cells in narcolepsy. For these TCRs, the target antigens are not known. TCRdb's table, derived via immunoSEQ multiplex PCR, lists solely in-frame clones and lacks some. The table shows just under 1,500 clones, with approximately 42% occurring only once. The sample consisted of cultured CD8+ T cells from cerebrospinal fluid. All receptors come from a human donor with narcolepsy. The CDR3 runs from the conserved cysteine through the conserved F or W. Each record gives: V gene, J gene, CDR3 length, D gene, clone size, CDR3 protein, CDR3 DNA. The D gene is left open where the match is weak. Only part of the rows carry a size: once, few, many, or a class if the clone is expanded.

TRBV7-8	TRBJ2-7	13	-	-	CASRHTGTHEQYF	TGTGCCAGCAGGCATACAGGGACCCACGAGCAGTACTTC
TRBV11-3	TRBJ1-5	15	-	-	CASSLDGGSGQPQHF	TGTGCCAGCAGCTTAGACGGGGGTTCGGGACAGCCCCAGCATTTT
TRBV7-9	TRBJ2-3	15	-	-	CASSLIPGSTDTQYF	TGTGCCAGCAGCTTAATACCCGGGTCCACAGATACGCAGTATTTT
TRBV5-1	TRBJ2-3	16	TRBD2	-	CASSPHGLAANDTQYF	TGCGCCAGCAGCCCGCATGGACTAGCGGCCAATGATACGCAGTATTTT
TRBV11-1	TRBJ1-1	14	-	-	CASSLEPGVSEAFF	TGTGCCAGCAGCTTAGAGCCGGGGGTTTCGGAAGCTTTCTTT
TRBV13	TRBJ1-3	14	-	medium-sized	CASSLRGGVNTIYF	TGTGCCAGCAGCTTACGAGGGGGTGTAAACACCATATATTTT
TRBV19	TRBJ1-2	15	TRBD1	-	CASTPGTGNSYGYTF	TGTGCCAGCACCCCCGGGACAGGGAACTCCTATGGCTACACCTTC
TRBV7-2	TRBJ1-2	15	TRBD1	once	CASSVTQGNNYGYTF	TGTGCCAGCAGCGTAACACAGGGGAACAACTATGGCTACACCTTC
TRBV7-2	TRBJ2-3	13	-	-	CASSPGQTDTQYF	TGTGCCAGCAGCCCCGGACAGACAGATACGCAGTATTTT
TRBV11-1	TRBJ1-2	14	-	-	CASSPPTSNYGYTF	TGTGCCAGCAGCCCGCCGACAAGTAACTATGGCTACACCTTC
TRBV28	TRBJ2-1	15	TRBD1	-	CASRGPGQGFNEQFF	TGTGCCAGCAGGGGCCCGGGACAGGGGTTCAATGAGCAGTTCTTC
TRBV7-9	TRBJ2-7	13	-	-	CASSGTRAYEQYF	TGTGCCAGCTCCGGGACCCGCGCCTACGAGCAGTACTTC
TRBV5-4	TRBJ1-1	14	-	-	CASSRRGAKTEAFF	TGTGCCAGCAGTAGGCGGGGGGCAAAAACTGAAGCTTTCTTT
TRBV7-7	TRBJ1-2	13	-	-	CASTLGGGSGYTF	TGTGCCAGCACCTTGGGGGGAGGGTCTGGCTACACCTTC
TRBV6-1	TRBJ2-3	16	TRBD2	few	CASSDASGGPTDTQYF	TGTGCCAGCAGTGACGCTAGCGGGGGACCCACAGATACGCAGTATTTT